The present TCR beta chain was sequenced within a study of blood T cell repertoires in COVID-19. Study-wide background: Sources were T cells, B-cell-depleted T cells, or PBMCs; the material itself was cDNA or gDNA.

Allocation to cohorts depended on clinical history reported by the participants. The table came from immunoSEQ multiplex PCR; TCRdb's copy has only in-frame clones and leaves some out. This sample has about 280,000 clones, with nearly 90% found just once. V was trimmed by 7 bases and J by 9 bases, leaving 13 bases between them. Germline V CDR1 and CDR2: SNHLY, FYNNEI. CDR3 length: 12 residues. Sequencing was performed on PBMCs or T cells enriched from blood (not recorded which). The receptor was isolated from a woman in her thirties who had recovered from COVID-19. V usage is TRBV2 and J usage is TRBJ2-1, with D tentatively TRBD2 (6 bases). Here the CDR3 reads CASNGGFTEQFF. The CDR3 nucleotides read TGTGCCAGCAACGGAGGGTTCACTGAGCAGTTCTTC. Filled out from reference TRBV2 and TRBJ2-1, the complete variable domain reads EPEVTQTPSHQVTQMGQEVILRCVPISNHLYFYWYRQILGQKVEFLVSFYNNEISEKSEIFDDQFSVERPDGSNFTLKIRSTKLEDSAMYFCASNGGFTEQFFGPGTRLTVL.